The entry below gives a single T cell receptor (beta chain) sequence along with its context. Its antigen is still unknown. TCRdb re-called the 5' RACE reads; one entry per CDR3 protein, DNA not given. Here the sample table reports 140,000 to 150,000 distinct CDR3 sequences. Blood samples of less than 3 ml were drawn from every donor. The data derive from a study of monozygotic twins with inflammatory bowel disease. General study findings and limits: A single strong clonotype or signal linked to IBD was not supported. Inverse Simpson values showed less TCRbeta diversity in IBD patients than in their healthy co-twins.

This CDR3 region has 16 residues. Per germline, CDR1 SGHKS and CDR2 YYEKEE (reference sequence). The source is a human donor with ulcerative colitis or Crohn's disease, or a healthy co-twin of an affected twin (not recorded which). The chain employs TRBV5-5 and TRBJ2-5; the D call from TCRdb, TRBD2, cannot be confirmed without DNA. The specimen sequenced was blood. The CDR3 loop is CASSKSSGSAPETRYF. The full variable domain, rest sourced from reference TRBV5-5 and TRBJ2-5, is DAGVTQSPTHLIKTRGQQVTLRCSPISGHKSVSWYQQVLGQGPQFIFQYYEKEERGRGNFPDRFSARQFPNYSSELNVNALLLGDSALYLCASSKSSGSAPETRYFGPGTRLLVL.